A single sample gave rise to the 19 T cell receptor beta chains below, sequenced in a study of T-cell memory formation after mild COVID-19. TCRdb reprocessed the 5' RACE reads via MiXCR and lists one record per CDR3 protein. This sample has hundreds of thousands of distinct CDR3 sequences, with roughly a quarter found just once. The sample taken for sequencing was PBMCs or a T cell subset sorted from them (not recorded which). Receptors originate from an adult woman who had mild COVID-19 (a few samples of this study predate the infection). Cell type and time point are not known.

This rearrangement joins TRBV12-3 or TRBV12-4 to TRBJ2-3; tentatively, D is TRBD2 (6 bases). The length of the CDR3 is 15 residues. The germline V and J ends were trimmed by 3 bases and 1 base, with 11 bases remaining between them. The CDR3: CASSFLSSGTDTQYF. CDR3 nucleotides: TGTGCCAGCAGTTTTCTTTCTAGCGGCACAGATACGCAGTATTTT.

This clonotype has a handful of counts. CDR3 region: CASWGRGHGYTF. As DNA, the CDR3 is TGTGCCAGCTGGGGTAGGGGCCATGGCTACACCTTC. J is TRBJ1-2 and V is TRBV12-3 or TRBV12-4; D perhaps matches TRBD1 (5 bases). The CDR3 runs to 12 residues. With 8 bases removed from V and 6 bases from J, the gap between germline ends came to 13 bases.

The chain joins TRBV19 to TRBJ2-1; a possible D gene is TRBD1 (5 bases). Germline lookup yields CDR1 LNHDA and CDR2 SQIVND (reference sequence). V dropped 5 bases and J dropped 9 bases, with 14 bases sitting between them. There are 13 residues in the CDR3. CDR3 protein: CASSPAGYREQFF. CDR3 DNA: TGTGCCAGTAGTCCCGCAGGGTATCGTGAGCAGTTCTTC.

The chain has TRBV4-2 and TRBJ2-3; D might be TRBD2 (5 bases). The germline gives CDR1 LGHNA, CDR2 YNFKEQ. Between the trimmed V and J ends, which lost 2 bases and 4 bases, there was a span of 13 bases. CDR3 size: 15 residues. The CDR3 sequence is CASSQSPLSADTQYF. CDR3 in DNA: TGTGCCAGCAGCCAATCCCCCCTTAGCGCAGATACGCAGTATTTT.

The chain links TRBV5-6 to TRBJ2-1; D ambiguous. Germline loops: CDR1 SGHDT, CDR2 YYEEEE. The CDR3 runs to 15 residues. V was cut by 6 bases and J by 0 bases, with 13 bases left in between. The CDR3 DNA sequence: TGTGCCAGCAACTTAAGGTGGGCCTCCTACAATGAGCAGTTCTTC. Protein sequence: CASNLRWASYNEQFF. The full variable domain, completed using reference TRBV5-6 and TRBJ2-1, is DAGVTQSPTHLIKTRGQQVTLRCSPKSGHDTVSWYQQALGQGPQFIFQYYEEEERQRGNFPDRFSGHQFPNYSSELNVNALLLGDSALYLCASNLRWASYNEQFFGPGTRLTVL.

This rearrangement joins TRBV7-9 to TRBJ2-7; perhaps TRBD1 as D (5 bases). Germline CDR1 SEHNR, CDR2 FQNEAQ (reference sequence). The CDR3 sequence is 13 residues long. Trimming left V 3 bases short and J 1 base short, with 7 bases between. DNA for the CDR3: TGTGCCAGCAGCTTGACAGAATCCTACGAGCAGTACTTC. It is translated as CASSLTESYEQYF.

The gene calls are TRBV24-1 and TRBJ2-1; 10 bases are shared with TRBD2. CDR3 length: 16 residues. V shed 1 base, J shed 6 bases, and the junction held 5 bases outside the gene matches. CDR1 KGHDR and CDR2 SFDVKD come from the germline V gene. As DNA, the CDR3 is TGTGCCACCAGTGATTTAGCTAGCGGGAGAATCAATGAGCAGTTCTTC. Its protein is CATSDLASGRINEQFF.

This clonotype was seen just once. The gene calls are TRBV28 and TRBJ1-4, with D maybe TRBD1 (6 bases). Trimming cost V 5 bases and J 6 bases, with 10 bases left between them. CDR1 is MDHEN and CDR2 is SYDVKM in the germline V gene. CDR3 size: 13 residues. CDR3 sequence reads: CASSEHRDEKLFF. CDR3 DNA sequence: TGTGCCAGCAGTGAGCACAGGGATGAAAAACTGTTTTTT.

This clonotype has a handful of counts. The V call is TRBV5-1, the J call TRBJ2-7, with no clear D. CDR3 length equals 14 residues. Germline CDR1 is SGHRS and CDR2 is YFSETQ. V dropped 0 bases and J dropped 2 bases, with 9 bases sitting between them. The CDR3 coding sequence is TGCGCCAGCAGCTTGGGGCGGATCACCTACGAGCAGTACTTC. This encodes CASSLGRITYEQYF. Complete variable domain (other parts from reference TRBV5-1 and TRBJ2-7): KAGVTQTPRYLIKTRGQQVTLSCSPISGHRSVSWYQQTPGQGLQFLFEYFSETQRNKGNFPGRFSGRQFSNSRSEMNVSTLELGDSALYLCASSLGRITYEQYFGPGTRLTVT.

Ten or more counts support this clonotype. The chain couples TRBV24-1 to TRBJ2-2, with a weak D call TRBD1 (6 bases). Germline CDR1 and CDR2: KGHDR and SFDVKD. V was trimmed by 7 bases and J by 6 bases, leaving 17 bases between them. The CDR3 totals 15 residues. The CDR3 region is CATRSPGTFPGELFF. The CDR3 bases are TGTGCCACCAGGAGCCCCGGGACATTCCCCGGGGAGCTGTTTTTT.

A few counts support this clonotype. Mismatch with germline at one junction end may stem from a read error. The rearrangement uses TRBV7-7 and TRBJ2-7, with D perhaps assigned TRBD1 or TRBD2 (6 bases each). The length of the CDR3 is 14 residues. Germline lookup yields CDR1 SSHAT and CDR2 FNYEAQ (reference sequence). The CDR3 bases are TGTGCTAGCAGCTTAGCGCCGGGGGCGGGGGAGCAGTACTTC. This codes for CASSLAPGAGEQYF.

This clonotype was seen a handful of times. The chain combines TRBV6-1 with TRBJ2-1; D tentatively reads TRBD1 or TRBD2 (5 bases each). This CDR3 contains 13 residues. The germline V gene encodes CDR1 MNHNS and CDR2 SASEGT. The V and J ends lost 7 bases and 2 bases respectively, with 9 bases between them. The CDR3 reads CASTLGPYNEQFF. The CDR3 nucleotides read TGTGCCAGCACGCTGGGACCCTACAATGAGCAGTTCTTC.

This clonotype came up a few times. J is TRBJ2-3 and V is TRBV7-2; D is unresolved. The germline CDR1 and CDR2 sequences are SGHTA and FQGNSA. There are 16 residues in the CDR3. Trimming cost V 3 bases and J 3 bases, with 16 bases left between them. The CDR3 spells CASSLQSTGPTDTQYF. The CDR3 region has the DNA TGTGCCAGCAGCTTGCAGAGTACCGGGCCTACAGATACGCAGTATTTT.

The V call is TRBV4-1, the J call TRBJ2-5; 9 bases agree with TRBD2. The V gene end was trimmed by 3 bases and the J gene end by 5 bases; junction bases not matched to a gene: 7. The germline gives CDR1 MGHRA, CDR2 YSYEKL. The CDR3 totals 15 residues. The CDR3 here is CASSQPGLAGETQYF. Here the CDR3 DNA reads TGCGCCAGCAGCCAGCCGGGACTAGCAGGGGAGACCCAGTACTTC.

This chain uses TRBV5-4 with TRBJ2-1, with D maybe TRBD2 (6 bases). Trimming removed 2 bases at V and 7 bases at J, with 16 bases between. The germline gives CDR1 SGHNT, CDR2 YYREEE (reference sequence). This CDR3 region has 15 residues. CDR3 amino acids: CASSFGTLVLNEQFF. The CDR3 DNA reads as TGTGCCAGCAGCTTCGGGACTCTTGTATTAAATGAGCAGTTCTTC.

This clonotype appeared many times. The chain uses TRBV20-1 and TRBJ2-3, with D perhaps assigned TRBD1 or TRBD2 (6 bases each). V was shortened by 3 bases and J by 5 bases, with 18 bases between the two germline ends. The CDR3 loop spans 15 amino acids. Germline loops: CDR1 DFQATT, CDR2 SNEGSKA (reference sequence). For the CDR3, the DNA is TGCAGTGCTAGCAAGTGGGGGGCGTCGGGAGATACGCAGTATTTT. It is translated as CSASKWGASGDTQYF.

This CDR3 is CASIGTGVLTTYEQYF. DNA for the CDR3: TGTGCCAGCATAGGGACAGGTGTACTAACTACCTACGAGCAGTACTTC. This chain uses TRBV2 with TRBJ2-7; 8 nucleotides match TRBD1. This CDR3 has 16 residues. The V gene end was trimmed by 7 bases and the J gene end by 2 bases; junction bases not matched to a gene: 13. Germline V gives CDR1 SNHLY, CDR2 FYNNEI.

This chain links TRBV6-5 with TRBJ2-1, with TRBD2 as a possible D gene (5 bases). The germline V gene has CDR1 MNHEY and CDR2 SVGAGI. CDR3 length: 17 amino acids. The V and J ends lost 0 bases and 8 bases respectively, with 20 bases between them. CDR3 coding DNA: TGTGCCAGCAGTTACTCCCCCCTCGGGGTGGTTGGACATGAGCAGTTCTTC. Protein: CASSYSPLGVVGHEQFF.

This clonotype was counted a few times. The CDR3 protein is CASSPWTSVIGELFF. For the CDR3, the DNA is TGTGCCAGCAGCCCCTGGACTAGCGTGATCGGGGAGCTGTTTTTT. The rearrangement joins TRBV5-5 to TRBJ2-2; 9 nucleotides align to TRBD2. The ends lost 4 bases at V and 7 bases at J; junction bases unmatched: 8. Germline CDR1 and CDR2: SGHKS and YYEKEE (reference sequence). This CDR3 is 15 amino acids long.